A single sample gave rise to the 13 T cell receptor beta chains below, sequenced in a study of blood T cell repertoires in COVID-19. Assay used: immunoSEQ multiplex PCR; TCRdb lists only in-frame clones, some missing. The sample gives some 160,000 clones, around 82% of which show up once; approximately 11% is in the top ten. Sequencing was carried out using peripheral blood. Receptors originate from a man between 70 and 80 years old with active or convalescent COVID-19.

This clone was detected only a few times. The J gene is TRBJ1-2, the V gene TRBV9; 7 nucleotides match TRBD1. CDR3 length equals 15 residues. The V gene end was trimmed by 4 bases and the J gene end by 0 bases; junction bases not matched to a gene: 6. Germline loops: CDR1 SGDLS, CDR2 YYNGEE. The CDR3 spells CASSLRDSPNYGYTF. CDR3 nucleotides: TGTGCCAGCAGCCTCCGGGACAGCCCTAACTATGGCTACACCTTC.

J is TRBJ2-2 and V is TRBV6-6, with 7 bases identical to TRBD1. The CDR3 consists of 14 residues. The V gene's germline CDR1 is MNHNY and CDR2 SVGAGI (reference sequence). Unmatched junction bases numbered 7, after V lost 6 bases and J lost 6 bases. The CDR3 nucleotides are TGTGCCAGCAGAGGGGGCCAGGAGTCCGGGGAGCTGTTTTTT. Translated: CASRGGQESGELFF.

The J gene is TRBJ2-1, the V gene TRBV7-2, with 9 bases that match TRBD2. Germline CDR1 and CDR2: SGHTA and FQGNSA. The CDR3 sequence is 15 residues long. J lost 9 bases, V lost 1 base, and 7 bases had no gene match. The CDR3 loop is CASSLVGLALGEQFF. The CDR3 DNA follows: TGTGCCAGCAGCTTAGTTGGACTAGCGCTGGGTGAGCAGTTCTTC.

Comments on this clone: In the same sample, other DNA sequences code for this CDR3. The chain is built from TRBV5-1 and TRBJ2-1, with 7 bases matching TRBD2. Trimming at V came to 2 bases and at J to 1 base, leaving 3 bases not matched to a gene. CDR1 SGHRS and CDR2 YFSETQ come from the germline V gene. This CDR3 has 15 residues. CDR3 sequence reads: CASSLAGSSYNEQFF. DNA for the CDR3: TGCGCCAGCAGCTTAGCGGGGTCATCCTACAATGAGCAGTTCTTC. The full variable domain, in which reference TRBV5-1 and TRBJ2-1 provide the parts outside the CDR3, is KAGVTQTPRYLIKTRGQQVTLSCSPISGHRSVSWYQQTPGQGLQFLFEYFSETQRNKGNFPGRFSGRQFSNSRSEMNVSTLELGDSALYLCASSLAGSSYNEQFFGPGTRLTVL.

V usage is TRBV3-1 (or the pseudogene TRBV3-2) and J usage is TRBJ2-7, with 14 bases identical to TRBD2. Germline V lookup: CDR1 LGHDT, CDR2 YNNKEL (reference sequence). The CDR3 has 16 amino acids. V shed 3 bases and J 9 bases; nucleotides not matched to a gene: 10. Written as DNA, the CDR3 is TGTGCCAGCAGCCAGGAGACTAGCGGGAGGGCTTTAGGGCAGTACTTC. This gives the protein CASSQETSGRALGQYF.

The chain carries TRBV12-3 or TRBV12-4 and TRBJ1-1; no reliable D call. This CDR3 spans 12 amino acids. V lost 5 bases, J lost 5 bases, and 9 bases lay in between. CDR3 amino acids: CASSQTRTEAFF. The CDR3 DNA is TGTGCCAGCAGTCAGACGAGGACTGAAGCTTTCTTT.

The chain employs TRBV11-3 and TRBJ2-1; TRBD2 matches at 10 bases. Trimming took 3 bases from V and 10 from J; bases not matched to a gene: 9. The CDR3 runs to 15 residues. Germline CDR1 reads SGHNT; CDR2 reads YENEEA. The CDR3 is CASSFQRGGRGEQFF. CDR3 nucleotide sequence: TGTGCCAGCAGCTTCCAGCGGGGGGGCCGAGGGGAGCAGTTCTTC. Full variable domain (missing parts from reference TRBV11-3 and TRBJ2-1): EAGVVQSPRYKIIEKKQPVAFWCNPISGHNTLYWYLQNLGQGPELLIRYENEEAVDDSQLPKDRFSAERLKGVDSTLKIQPAELGDSAVYLCASSFQRGGRGEQFFGPGTRLTVL.

There are a few counts of this clone. The rearrangement links TRBV7-2 to TRBJ1-5; no definite D call. Trimming removed 6 bases at V and 5 bases at J, with 11 bases between. Germline V gives CDR1 SGHTA, CDR2 FQGNSA. This CDR3 comprises 13 residues. The CDR3 spells CASSQDGDQPQHF. CDR3 DNA: TGTGCCAGCAGTCAGGACGGGGATCAGCCCCAGCATTTT.

The V and J genes are TRBV28 and TRBJ1-4; 7 nucleotides align to TRBD1. Germline CDR1 and CDR2: MDHEN and SYDVKM. The J segment lost 0 bases and the V segment lost 6 bases, leaving 13 bases of the junction unmatched. This CDR3 is 18 amino acids long. The CDR3 protein is CASRPDRVGYATNEKLFF. CDR3 DNA sequence: TGTGCCAGCAGGCCAGACAGGGTGGGGTATGCAACTAATGAAAAACTGTTTTTT.

V is TRBV2 and J is TRBJ1-5, with D unresolved. V lost 1 base to trimming and J lost 0 bases, with 7 bases between them. There are 15 residues in the CDR3. Germline V CDR1 and CDR2: SNHLY, FYNNEI. CDR3 region: CASSEDGLSNQPQHF. The CDR3 bases are TGTGCCAGCAGTGAAGACGGTCTTAGCAATCAGCCCCAGCATTTT.

This clone has a single count. The chain recombines TRBV4-3 with TRBJ2-7; the D gene is possibly TRBD1 (5 bases). CDR3 length: 16 residues. Per the germline V gene, CDR1 is LGHNA and CDR2 is YSLEER. The V and J ends lost 0 bases and 7 bases respectively, with 19 bases between them. The CDR3 reads CASSQDLGAQGGEQYF. The CDR3 nucleotides read TGCGCCAGCAGCCAAGATTTAGGCGCGCAGGGTGGAGAGCAGTACTTC.

This chain connects TRBV10-1 to TRBJ2-2, with unresolved D. The V gene's germline CDR1 is WNHNN and CDR2 SYGVQD (reference sequence). V shed 5 bases and J shed 1 base, with 11 bases lying between them. CDR3 length: 15 amino acids. The CDR3 DNA follows: TGCGCCAGCAGTCCGACCAACAGGAACACCGGGGAGCTGTTTTTT. As protein: CASSPTNRNTGELFF.

J is TRBJ2-1 and V is TRBV4-3, with 7 bases matching TRBD2. This CDR3 spans 18 amino acids. Germline CDR1 LGHNA, CDR2 YSLEER. The trim removed 0 bases at V and 9 bases at J, leaving 17 bases unmatched. CDR3 bases: TGCGCCAGCAGCCAAGAAGCCGGGGGAGGGATAGTCGGCGTTGAGCAGTTCTTC. Translation: CASSQEAGGGIVGVEQFF.